The clone carrying this TCR beta chain was found a few times. What it binds is unknown. The V gene's germline CDR1 is DFQATT and CDR2 SNEGSKA (reference sequence). The CDR3 has 13 amino acids. The V end lost 4 bases, the J end lost 5 bases, and 14 bases lay between the germline ends. The entry originates in a study of T-cell memory formation after mild COVID-19. Study-level points and caveats: Second-wave clones peaking on day 37 lacked confirmed SARS-CoV-2 specificity.

Barcoded TCR alpha and TCR beta cDNA libraries with UMIs came from 5'RACE using constant-segment primers. Each CDR3 protein is one row after TCRdb ran MiXCR on the 5' RACE reads. The sample consists of about 290,000 distinct CDR3 sequences, more than 15% of them appearing once. Sequenced input: PBMCs or a T cell subset sorted from them (not recorded which). The chain combines TRBV20-1 with TRBJ1-2, with unresolved D. The sequence was collected from a young man who had mild COVID-19 (a few samples of this study predate the infection). Cell type and time point are not known. The chain's CDR3 is CSATFLGPYGYTF. DNA of the CDR3: TGCAGTGCTACCTTCCTTGGGCCATATGGCTACACCTTC.